This passage covers 17 T cell receptor beta chains from one sample sequenced in a study of blood T cell repertoires in COVID-19. The assay was immunoSEQ multiplex PCR, and TCRdb's table has in-frame clones only and misses some. Among tens of thousands of clones listed, about three quarters were seen once. The material sequenced was peripheral blood. Receptors originate from a man younger than 45 with COVID-19, enrolled during active disease.

This clone was observed a single time. The genes are TRBV11-3 and TRBJ1-2, with D possibly matching TRBD1 (6 bases). The germline V gene encodes CDR1 SGHNT and CDR2 YENEEA. This CDR3 is built from 13 residues. Trimming shortened V by 1 base and J by 8 bases, and 11 bases separated the two germline ends. The CDR3 nucleotides read TGTGCCAGCAGCTTAGCTCAACAGGGCGGCTACACCTTC. Its protein product is CASSLAQQGGYTF.

This clone appeared once. This chain connects TRBV11-2 to TRBJ2-7; 14 bases map to TRBD2. V shed 4 bases, J shed 2 bases, and the junction held 4 bases outside the gene matches. The CDR3 has 16 residues. From germline, CDR1 is SGHAT and CDR2 FQNNGV. CDR3 residues: CASSSGLAGVTYEQYF. In DNA, the CDR3 is TGTGCCAGCAGCTCGGGACTAGCGGGGGTAACCTACGAGCAGTACTTC.

To note about this clone: At one of its ends the junction is not consistent with the germline gene, which may arise from a read error. Written as DNA, the CDR3 is TGTGCCAGCAGCCGTTCGATCTCCGCGGGAGGGGTCTTC. Translating gives CASSRSISAGGVF. This sequence joins TRBV11-2 and TRBJ2-1, with TRBD2 matching 9 bases. Germline V gives CDR1 SGHAT, CDR2 FQNNGV. This CDR3 region has 13 residues.

V is TRBV7-2 and J is TRBJ2-2; 11 bases align to TRBD2. After removal of 2 bases from V and 3 bases from J, the junction contained 8 bases not matched to a gene. CDR1 SGHTA and CDR2 FQGNSA come from the germline V gene. The CDR3 loop spans 18 amino acids. This CDR3 is CASSLLWVAGGYTGELFF. Here the CDR3 DNA reads TGTGCCAGCAGCTTACTTTGGGTAGCGGGGGGGTACACCGGGGAGCTGTTTTTT.

The rearrangement uses TRBV29-1 and TRBJ1-2; TRBD1 aligns across 7 bases. Trimming took 7 bases from V and 5 from J; bases not matched to a gene: 10. The CDR3 consists of 13 residues. CDR1 and CDR2 (germline): SQVTM, ANQGSEA. The CDR3 is CSAKGGRGYGYTF. As DNA, the CDR3 is TGCAGCGCAAAAGGGGGCAGGGGGTATGGCTACACCTTC.

This chain uses TRBV6-6 with TRBJ2-2, with 7 bases fitting TRBD2. This CDR3 spans 16 amino acids. V dropped 2 bases and J dropped 5; count of bases not matched to a gene: 8. Looked up from germline, CDR1 is MNHNY and CDR2 is SVGAGI (reference sequence). The CDR3 spells CASSYAGVGLTGELFF. In DNA form, the CDR3 reads TGTGCCAGCAGTTACGCGGGAGTAGGATTGACCGGGGAGCTGTTTTTT.

This clone was picked up a small number of times. V gene TRBV4-1 combines with J gene TRBJ2-3; the D gene is possibly TRBD1 (6 bases). The CDR3 contains 18 residues. Trimming shortened V by 1 base and J by 3 bases, and 20 bases separated the two germline ends. In germline, CDR1 is MGHRA, CDR2 YSYEKL. CDR3 sequence reads: CASSQVLRGNGGTDTQYF. The CDR3 DNA reads TGCGCCAGCAGCCAAGTTCTTAGGGGGAACGGAGGAACAGATACGCAGTATTTT.

The chain links TRBV7-2 to TRBJ1-1; the match to TRBD1 covers 12 bases. The CDR3 runs to 16 residues. Germline V gene lookup returns CDR1 SGHTA and CDR2 FQGNSA. J gave up 5 bases and V 2 bases, and 6 bases lay outside the gene matches. CDR3 region: CASSLRDRGLGTEAFF. As DNA, the CDR3 is TGTGCCAGCAGCTTACGGGACAGGGGGCTGGGGACTGAAGCTTTCTTT.

V usage is TRBV11-3 and J usage is TRBJ1-2; unclear D gene. Germline values: CDR1 SGHNT, CDR2 YENEEA. V was trimmed by 0 bases and J by 5 bases, leaving 7 bases between them. The CDR3 loop spans 13 amino acids. CDR3 in amino acids: CASSLDRLYGYTF. The CDR3 nucleotides are TGTGCCAGCAGCTTAGATCGACTTTATGGCTACACCTTC.

The chain uses TRBV7-2 and TRBJ2-1; TRBD2 matches 16 bases. V lost 5 bases to trimming and J lost 2 bases; unmatched junction nucleotides: 9. CDR3 length: 19 amino acids. Per the germline V gene, CDR1 is SGHTA and CDR2 is FQGNSA. The CDR3 bases are TGTGCCAGCAGCCCGCCGGGACTAGCGGGGGGGATCGCCTACAATGAGCAGTTCTTC. This translates into CASSPPGLAGGIAYNEQFF.

This clone came up once. The chain links TRBV19 to TRBJ1-2; D gene ambiguous. V lost 5 bases, J lost 7 bases, and 14 bases lay in between. This CDR3 is built from 13 residues. CDR1 LNHDA and CDR2 SQIVND come from the germline V gene (reference sequence). The chain's CDR3 is CASSPRRGAGYTF. CDR3 sequence (DNA): TGTGCCAGTAGTCCTCGCCGCGGCGCTGGCTACACCTTC.

V usage is TRBV6-6 and J usage is TRBJ1-5, with 9 bases identical to TRBD1. The CDR3 has 18 residues. In germline, CDR1 is MNHNY, CDR2 SVGAGI (reference sequence). V lost 5 bases, J lost 1 base, and 12 bases stayed unmatched. CDR3: CASSHRGTGFESNQPQHF. The CDR3 nucleotides read TGTGCCAGCAGTCACCGAGGGACAGGGTTCGAGAGCAATCAGCCCCAGCATTTT.

The chain has TRBV30 and TRBJ1-1, with 9 bases aligning to TRBD1. Trimming took 5 bases from V and 4 from J; bases not matched to a gene: 11. In germline, CDR1 is GTSNPN, CDR2 SVGIG (reference sequence). This CDR3 contains 15 residues. CDR3 region: CAWGIMGQGGTEAFF. CDR3 nucleotides: TGTGCCTGGGGGATTATGGGACAGGGAGGCACTGAAGCTTTCTTT.

This clone was observed a handful of times. The chain employs TRBV4-2 and TRBJ1-6; D may be TRBD1 (5 bases). The CDR3 totals 14 residues. In germline, CDR1 is LGHNA, CDR2 YNFKEQ. The V gene lost 0 bases and the J gene lost 10 bases, with 10 bases spanning the gap. The CDR3 nucleotides are TGTGCCAGCAGCCAAGAGAAGGGGTCCTCACCCCTCCACTTT. Amino acids: CASSQEKGSSPLHF.

This chain connects TRBV9 to TRBJ2-1, with D perhaps TRBD1 (6 bases). The germline V and J ends were trimmed by 3 bases and 7 bases, with 17 bases remaining between them. The CDR3 spans 15 residues. Germline V gene sequence: CDR1 SGDLS, CDR2 YYNGEE. CDR3 nucleotide sequence: TGTGCCAGCAGCGCGACAGGACTCACAGGAAATGAGCAGTTCTTC. Amino acid sequence: CASSATGLTGNEQFF.

This chain links TRBV2 with TRBJ1-3; 10 nucleotides agree with TRBD1. J was trimmed by 7 bases and V by 4 bases; bases with no gene match: 1. Germline CDR1 and CDR2: SNHLY and FYNNEI. This CDR3 spans 13 amino acids. CDR3 in DNA: TGTGCCAGCAGTGTGACAGGGGGCAACACCATATATTTT. Its protein product is CASSVTGGNTIYF.

The chain links TRBV18 to TRBJ1-1, with 7 bases aligning to TRBD1. Trimming took 1 base from V and 5 from J; bases not matched to a gene: 7. This CDR3 comprises 15 residues. Germline lookup yields CDR1 KGHSH and CDR2 LQKENI. CDR3 protein: CASSPQGARNTEAFF. The DNA of the CDR3 is TGTGCCAGCTCACCACAGGGGGCGCGGAATACTGAAGCTTTCTTT.